This T cell receptor (beta chain) was sequenced during a study of T cell responses to AZD1222 COVID-19 vaccine. Study-level background: Second doses that came at about 4 or about 12 weeks were put together.

Method: immunoSEQ multiplex PCR; TCRdb's copy keeps in-frame clones and lacks some. Altogether about 55,000 clones are present, over 70% being singletons, with the ten largest covering under 15%. The V gene's germline CDR1 is SGHAT and CDR2 FQDESV (reference sequence). CDR3 length: 14 amino acids. Trimming removed 6 bases at V and 1 base at J, with 10 bases between. This chain links TRBV11-1 with TRBJ1-3; the D gene is possibly TRBD1 (5 bases). The source is an adult in good health. The sequenced sample was peripheral blood, obtained on day 0 of AZD1222 vaccination. Here the CDR3 reads CASRSGHSGNTIYF. The CDR3 bases are TGTGCCAGCAGATCTGGACATTCTGGAAACACCATATATTTT.